Listed below are T cell receptor beta chains from one sample, sequenced in a study of CD8+ T cells in alopecia areata. Some clones are missing from TCRdb's copy, which holds only in-frame ones; the method was immunoSEQ multiplex PCR. Among about 200,000 clones listed, approximately 38% were seen once. This specimen consisted of CD4+ T cells sorted from blood, obtained at roughly week 30, from a patient treated with tofacitinib. The receptor source for this set is a human donor with alopecia areata. Both conserved end residues are part of each CDR3. D genes are given only for firm matches. The size entry is marked missing in some rows and otherwise reads once, few, many or a size class.

d_gene,j_gene,v_gene,abundance,CDR3aa,CDR3nt
TRBD1,TRBJ2-3,TRBV23-1,NA,CASSQSRDRPRHEDTQYF,TGCGCCAGCAGTCAATCGAGGGACAGGCCACGCCACGAGGATACGCAGTATTTT
TRBD1,TRBJ1-2,TRBV6-5,NA,CASRPRKGALGYTF,TGTGCCAGCAGACCAAGAAAGGGGGCGCTTGGCTACACCTTC
NA,TRBJ2-7,TRBV6-6,many,CASSIRGVDEQYF,TGTGCCAGCAGTATACGAGGGGTGGACGAGCAGTACTTC
NA,TRBJ1-2,TRBV29-1,NA,CSVSPAGYTF,TGCAGCGTTTCCCCTGCTGGCTACACCTTC
NA,TRBJ2-4,TRBV5-6,once,CASSSFGGGKNIQYF,TGTGCCAGCAGCTCTTTCGGGGGCGGCAAAAACATTCAGTACTTC
TRBD1,TRBJ1-1,TRBV2,NA,CASSGDRGTEAFF,TGTGCCAGCAGTGGAGACAGGGGCACTGAAGCTTTCTTT
NA,TRBJ2-2,TRBV11-2,NA,CASSRQGRGELFF,TGTGCCAGCAGCCGCCAGGGGAGAGGGGAGCTGTTTTTT
NA,TRBJ1-5,TRBV2,NA,CASSAKGVGQPQHF,TGTGCCAGCAGTGCAAAAGGGGTTGGTCAGCCCCAGCATTTT
TRBD2,TRBJ2-3,TRBV30,NA,CAWNAGDPSTDTQYF,TGTGCCTGGAATGCGGGAGACCCCAGCACAGATACGCAGTATTTT
TRBD1,TRBJ2-7,TRBV5-4,NA,CASSWAGTASYEQYF,TGTGCCAGCAGCTGGGCCGGGACAGCATCCTACGAGCAGTACTTC
NA,TRBJ2-6,TRBV7-3,few,CASSLATGSGANVLTF,TGTGCCAGCAGCTTAGCGACAGGTTCCGGGGCCAACGTCCTGACTTTC
NA,TRBJ2-1,TRBV18,few,CASSPQGSGNSYNEQFF,TGTGCCAGCTCACCACAGGGTTCAGGGAACTCCTACAATGAGCAGTTCTTC
TRBD1,TRBJ2-3,TRBV29-1,NA,CSVARTGQSSTDTQYF,TGCAGCGTCGCCAGGACAGGGCAATCTAGCACAGATACGCAGTATTTT
TRBD2,TRBJ2-1,TRBV29-1,NA,CSHARGLAGGEQFF,TGCAGCCACGCCCGGGGACTAGCGGGAGGGGAGCAGTTCTTC
NA,TRBJ2-1,TRBV7-9,NA,CASTLTRADEQFF,TGTGCCAGCACTTTAACCCGAGCCGATGAGCAGTTCTTC
NA,TRBJ2-7,TRBV30,NA,CAWSPQRGEQYF,TGTGCCTGGAGTCCCCAACGGGGTGAGCAGTACTTC
NA,TRBJ1-2,TRBV29-1,NA,CSGAVEGGYTF,TGCAGCGGTGCGGTGGAGGGAGGCTACACCTTC
NA,TRBJ1-2,TRBV5-1,NA,CASSLAATGYGYTF,TGCGCCAGCAGCTTGGCCGCGACGGGCTATGGCTACACCTTC
TRBD1,TRBJ2-7,TRBV11-2,NA,CASSLSPGQGPYEQYF,TGTGCCAGCAGCTTATCCCCGGGACAGGGCCCCTACGAGCAGTACTTC
NA,TRBJ2-7,TRBV7-2,NA,CASSSRQNNGEQYF,TGTGCCAGCAGCTCCCGACAGAACAATGGCGAGCAGTACTTC
TRBD2,TRBJ2-7,TRBV30,NA,CAARGAGRYEQYF,TGTGCCGCCCGCGGAGCGGGAAGGTACGAGCAGTACTTC
TRBD1,TRBJ2-2,TRBV29-1,NA,CSAGRQGAVTGELFF,TGCAGCGCCGGTCGACAGGGGGCGGTGACCGGGGAGCTGTTTTTT
TRBD2,TRBJ2-3,TRBV5-1,NA,CASSLTAGGTDTQYF,TGCGCCAGCAGCTTGACAGCGGGGGGCACAGATACGCAGTATTTT
NA,TRBJ1-2,TRBV29-1,few,CSVSLGYGYTF,TGCAGCGTCTCACTTGGCTATGGCTACACCTTC
NA,TRBJ1-2,TRBV5-1,many,CASSLDAGFYGYTF,TGCGCCAGCAGCTTGGATGCAGGGTTCTATGGCTACACCTTC
NA,TRBJ2-1,TRBV6-1,few,CAEGAGRDNEQFF,TGTGCCGAAGGGGCAGGGAGAGACAATGAGCAGTTCTTC
NA,TRBJ2-4,TRBV7-9,many,CASSLVDRAKNIQYF,TGTGCCAGCAGCTTAGTAGACAGGGCCAAAAACATTCAGTACTTC
NA,TRBJ1-3,TRBV30,few,CAWNLNSGNTIYF,TGTGCCTGGAACCTAAATTCTGGAAACACCATATATTTT
NA,TRBJ1-1,TRBV29-1,few,CSVERALKNTEAFF,TGCAGCGTTGAACGGGCTCTGAAGAACACTGAAGCTTTCTTT
TRBD1,TRBJ1-4,TRBV10-3,NA,CAITPGQGSEKLFF,TGTGCCATCACCCCGGGACAGGGGTCTGAAAAACTGTTTTTT
NA,TRBJ2-4,TRBV29-1,few,CSVRQVLAKNIQYF,TGCAGCGTTAGGCAGGTGCTAGCCAAAAACATTCAGTACTTC
NA,TRBJ1-2,TRBV30,few,CAWSRQNYGYTF,TGTGCCTGGTCGAGACAAAACTATGGCTACACCTTC
NA,TRBJ2-1,TRBV7-7,few,CASSLAGFNNEQFF,TGTGCTAGCAGCTTAGCCGGGTTCAACAATGAGCAGTTCTTC
TRBD2,TRBJ2-3,TRBV9,few,CASSVAAGGPDTQYF,TGTGCCAGCAGCGTAGCAGCGGGAGGGCCAGATACGCAGTATTTT
NA,TRBJ2-1,TRBV7-8,few,CASSFNRERQFF,TGTGCCAGCAGCTTCAACAGGGAAAGACAGTTCTTC
NA,TRBJ1-1,TRBV5-4,NA,CASSLDGRANTEAFF,TGTGCCAGCAGCTTGGATGGCAGGGCGAACACTGAAGCTTTCTTT
NA,TRBJ1-3,TRBV30,few,CAWSGISSSGNTIYF,TGTGCCTGGAGTGGAATCTCGAGCTCTGGAAACACCATATATTTT
TRBD1,TRBJ1-4,TRBV5-4,few,CASSLDRGAEKLFF,TGTGCCAGCAGCTTGGACAGGGGGGCTGAAAAACTGTTTTTT
TRBD2,TRBJ2-5,TRBV25-1,NA,CASSELDSGRAGTQYF,TGTGCCAGCAGTGAACTGGATAGCGGGAGGGCAGGGACCCAGTACTTC
TRBD2,TRBJ2-1,TRBV5-1,NA,CASSLSWTSGSGEQFF,TGCGCCAGCAGCTTGTCCTGGACTAGCGGGAGTGGTGAGCAGTTCTTC
NA,TRBJ1-1,TRBV5-1,NA,CASSELTNTEAFF,TGCGCCAGCTCGGAACTTACGAACACTGAAGCTTTCTTT
NA,TRBJ1-2,TRBV6-5,NA,CASSSYSAAARSGYTF,TGTGCCAGCAGTTCCTACTCAGCAGCGGCCCGCTCTGGCTACACCTTC